This is a list of T cell receptor beta chains from one sample in a study of cytomegalovirus exposure and HLA in healthy donors. Measured with immunoSEQ multiplex PCR; TCRdb has only the in-frame clones, and not every one. The sample holds around 160,000 clones, about three quarters seen once. The source material was PBMCs. The receptors come from a middle-aged man in good health and CMV-seropositive. CDR3s include the opening cysteine and the closing phenylalanine or tryptophan. The order of the fields is CDR3 length, J gene, V gene, clone size, D gene, CDR3 DNA, CDR3 protein. The D gene is left open where the match is weak. The size field is filled for only some rows; it gives once, few, many or a size class.

>15|TRBJ2-1|TRBV18|.|.
TGTGCCAGCTCAGACCGGGACTTGAGGAGCAATGAGCAGTTCTTC
CASSDRDLRSNEQFF
>16|TRBJ1-1|TRBV6-1|.|TRBD1
TGTGCCAGCAGTGAACCGGGACAGCGGGCGAACACTGAAGCTTTCTTT
CASSEPGQRANTEAFF
>13|TRBJ1-1|TRBV7-9|.|TRBD1
TGTTCCAGCAGCTGGGGACAGGGGCTTGAAGCTTTCTTT
CSSSWGQGLEAFF
>15|TRBJ2-7|TRBV11-2|.|.
TGTGCCAGCAGCTTACAGGGTTCTAGCTCCTACGAGCAGTACTTC
CASSLQGSSSYEQYF
>14|TRBJ2-7|TRBV5-1|once|TRBD1
TGCGCCAGCAGTCAGGGGGCAAAACCCTACGAGCAGTACTTC
CASSQGAKPYEQYF
>14|TRBJ1-2|TRBV7-3|few|TRBD1
TGTGCCAGCAGCTCGATCGACAGGGATACTGGCTACACCTTC
CASSSIDRDTGYTF
>16|TRBJ2-3|TRBV7-8|.|TRBD2
TGTGCCAGCAGCCCACGGGGACTAGCGGCAGGAGGTACGCAGTATTTT
CASSPRGLAAGGTQYF
>14|TRBJ2-1|TRBV15|.|.
TGTGCCACCAGCAGAGGGCGACTAGAGCAAGGTCTGTTCTTC
CATSRGRLEQGLFF
>15|TRBJ2-1|TRBV7-2|.|TRBD2
TGTGCCAGCAGACTAGCGGGGAGCTCCTACAATGAGCAGTTCTTC
CASRLAGSSYNEQFF
>15|TRBJ1-1|TRBV25-1|.|.
TGTGCCAGCAGTGAATTTGGGACAAAGAACACTGAAGCTTTCTTT
CASSEFGTKNTEAFF
>15|TRBJ2-7|TRBV6-5|.|TRBD2
TGTGCCAGCAGGTCCAGCGGGAGGGTCTCCTACGAGCAGTACTTC
CASRSSGRVSYEQYF
>14|TRBJ2-2|TRBV27|.|TRBD1
TGTGCCAGCAGTACCGCAGGGGGCTTCGGGGAGCTGTTTTTT
CASSTAGGFGELFF
>13|TRBJ2-7|TRBV6-8|.|.
TGTGCCAGCAGTTACCAGGGGTCTAGCGAGCAGTACTTC
CASSYQGSSEQYF
>13|TRBJ2-7|TRBV27|few|TRBD1
TGTGCCAGCAGGTCACAGGGGGCTTACGAGCAGTACTTC
CASRSQGAYEQYF
>12|TRBJ2-7|TRBV29-1|few|.
TGCAGCGCCGTGGACTACTCCTACGAGCAGTACTTC
CSAVDYSYEQYF
>15|TRBJ2-5|TRBV5-5|.|.
TGTGCCAGCAGCTTTTTCTTCCGGAGCCAAGAGACCCAGTACTTC
CASSFFFRSQETQYF
>17|TRBJ2-4|TRBV14|.|.
TGTGCCAGCAGCCAAGAAGAGTTGCGGGCAGCCAAAAACATTCAGTACTTC
CASSQEELRAAKNIQYF
>16|TRBJ2-2|TRBV7-3|.|TRBD2
TGTGCCAGCAGCTCTACTAGCGGGAGTAGGGTCGGGGAGCTGTTTTTT
CASSSTSGSRVGELFF
>13|TRBJ2-7|TRBV27|once|TRBD1
TGTGCCAGCAGTAACAGGGGACCCTACGAGCAGTACTTC
CASSNRGPYEQYF
>15|TRBJ2-7|TRBV28|.|.
TGTGCCAGCAGTTTACTGCAGGCGAGCTCCTACGAGCAGTACTTC
CASSLLQASSYEQYF
>14|TRBJ1-2|TRBV15|.|.
TGTGCCACCAGCAGAGATCGGGCGGGGGATGGCTACACCTTC
CATSRDRAGDGYTF
>14|TRBJ2-2|TRBV7-3|.|.
TGTGCCAGCAGCTTAAGTAGGAACACCGGGGAGCTGTTTTTT
CASSLSRNTGELFF
>16|TRBJ2-3|TRBV9|.|TRBD2
TGTGCCAGCAGCGCCGGGACTAGCGGCATCACAGATACGCAGTATTTT
CASSAGTSGITDTQYF
>16|TRBJ2-1|TRBV5-1|.|.
TGCGCCAGCAGCTTGGGGAGGCTTGGGTCCTACAATGAGCAGTTCTTC
CASSLGRLGSYNEQFF
>13|TRBJ2-5|TRBV6-1|.|.
TGTGCCAGTAACGGACAGTTGATTGAGACCCAGTACTTC
CASNGQLIETQYF
>14|TRBJ2-7|TRBV6-5|.|.
TGTGCCAGCAGAACCCCGGTAGCTTCCTACGAGCAGTACTTC
CASRTPVASYEQYF
>14|TRBJ1-4|TRBV6-1|.|.
TGTGCCAGCAGGTCGTTTGCGACTAATGAAAAACTGTTTTTT
CASRSFATNEKLFF
>11|TRBJ2-1|TRBV20-1|.|.
TGCAGTGCGAGAACTAGTAATGAGCAGTTCTTC
CSARTSNEQFF
>17|TRBJ2-1|TRBV10-1|.|.
TGCGCGAGGGGGATTAGGACACTACCCCGGGGGGCCAATGAGCAGTTCTTC
CARGIRTLPRGANEQFF
>14|TRBJ1-3|TRBV25-1|.|TRBD1
TGTGCCAGCAGTGAACCAGGGGGAGGAAACACCATATATTTT
CASSEPGGGNTIYF
>16|TRBJ2-1|TRBV5-1|.|TRBD2
TGCGCCAGCAGCTTACACCCCGGGAGGCTTTACAATGAGCAGTTCTTC
CASSLHPGRLYNEQFF
>13|TRBJ2-7|TRBV4-1|.|.
TGCGCCAGCAGCCAACAGGAAGCCTACGAGCAGTACTTC
CASSQQEAYEQYF
>13|TRBJ2-7|TRBV30|.|.
TGTGCCTGGTGGGGGCGTAATAGTTACAAGCAGTACTTC
CAWWGRNSYKQYF
>15|TRBJ2-1|TRBV5-1|once|TRBD2
TGCGCCAGCAGCTGGGCCGGGACTAGCGTCACTGAGCAGTTCTTC
CASSWAGTSVTEQFF
>18|TRBJ2-2|TRBV23-1|.|TRBD1
TGCGCCAGCAGTCAAGCAGGGACAGATGAGAGGGGCACCGGGGAGCTGTTTTTT
CASSQAGTDERGTGELFF
>18|TRBJ2-6|TRBV7-6|once|.
TGTGCCAGCAGCTTAGGGGCAGCCCTCGACTCTGGGGCCAACGTCCTGACTTTC
CASSLGAALDSGANVLTF
>15|TRBJ1-5|TRBV6-1|.|.
TGTGCCAGCAGGACAGAAGAATATAGCAATCAGCCCCAGCATTTT
CASRTEEYSNQPQHF
>17|TRBJ2-2|TRBV19|.|TRBD1
TGTGCCAGTACCATCGACAGGGCAGAGGCTAAAACCGGGGAGCTGTTTTTT
CASTIDRAEAKTGELFF
>15|TRBJ1-1|TRBV7-8|.|TRBD1
TGTGCCAGCAGCACCGGACAGGGGATGAACACTGAAGCTTTCTTT
CASSTGQGMNTEAFF
>14|TRBJ1-1|TRBV28|.|TRBD1
TGTGCCAGCAGCTCAGGACAGGGTCTCCTTGAAGCTTTCTTT
CASSSGQGLLEAFF
>15|TRBJ1-3|TRBV4-1|.|.
TGCGCCAGCAGCCAGGGGTCTTTTGGCGGGGACACCATATATTTT
CASSQGSFGGDTIYF
>13|TRBJ1-2|TRBV27|.|.
TGTGCCAGCAGTCCCCGACAGAACTATGGCTACACCTTC
CASSPRQNYGYTF
>16|TRBJ2-1|TRBV7-8|.|.
TGTGCCAGCAGCTCTACCCTCGATAGCGGTTACAATGAGCAGTTCTTC
CASSSTLDSGYNEQFF
>16|TRBJ2-3|TRBV7-2|.|TRBD2
TGTGCCAGCAGCTTAATGGGGACTAGCGGCACAGATACGCAGTATTTT
CASSLMGTSGTDTQYF
>14|TRBJ1-2|TRBV6-5|once|TRBD1
TGTGCCAGCAGAGGGACAGGGCTCGACGATGGCTACACCTTC
CASRGTGLDDGYTF
>16|TRBJ2-5|TRBV6-4|.|TRBD1
TGTGCCAGCCCCCAGCTACCTGGGACAGTACAAGAGACCCAGTACTTC
CASPQLPGTVQETQYF
>16|TRBJ1-5|TRBV28|.|.
TGTGCCAGCAGTTCCGGGGGGGGTTATAGCAATCAGCCCCAGCATTTT
CASSSGGGYSNQPQHF
>13|TRBJ1-1|TRBV19|.|.
TGTGCCAGTAGTCTTCCTCAGGGAAGGGAAGCTTTCTTT
CASSLPQGREAFF
>13|TRBJ2-3|TRBV5-8|.|.
TGTGCCAGCAGCTTGGCAGCGACAGATACGCAGTATTTT
CASSLAATDTQYF
>18|TRBJ2-7|TRBV28|.|.
TGTGCCAGCAGTTTAGTGATATGGGAACAGGCAAGACCCTACGAGCAGTACTTC
CASSLVIWEQARPYEQYF
>18|TRBJ1-2|TRBV5-1|.|.
TGCGCCAGCAGTTTTAAACCTGGCGGGGAGACTTTCACCTATGGCTACACCTTC
CASSFKPGGETFTYGYTF
>16|TRBJ1-1|TRBV27|.|TRBD1
TGTGCCAGCAGTTTAAAGGCGGGACAGGGGAACACTGAAGCTTTCTTT
CASSLKAGQGNTEAFF
>14|TRBJ1-2|TRBV6-5|.|TRBD1
TGTGCCAGCAGTTACGGGCAGGGGGCCATTGGCTACACCTTC
CASSYGQGAIGYTF